This TCR beta chain was sequenced for a study of T cells of healthy individuals. TCRdb re-called the 5' RACE reads through MiXCR, storing one row per CDR3 protein. The table lists around 80,000 distinct CDR3 sequences, about 5% of them singletons. CDR3 length: 16 residues. The germline CDR1 and CDR2 sequences are MNHEY and SMNVEV (reference sequence). With 6 bases removed from V and 0 bases from J, the gap between germline ends came to 17 bases. The gene calls are TRBV27 and TRBJ2-5; D may be TRBD1 or TRBD2 (5 bases each). This clonotype originated in a female donor in good health. CDR3 nucleotide sequence: TGTGCCAGCAGCCCCAGCACGGGACCGTACCAAGAGACCCAGTACTTC. Encoded protein: CASSPSTGPYQETQYF.